This TCR beta chain comes out of a study of radiation and T cells in renal cell carcinoma. The CDR3 is made up of 17 amino acids. Per the germline V gene, CDR1 is MNHEY and CDR2 is SMNVEV (reference sequence). V lost 3 bases and J lost 4, with 20 bases in between. Using immunoSEQ multiplex PCR, the repertoire was profiled, and TCRdb retains in-frame clones only, with some absent. The data show some 120,000 clones, approximately 90% seen once. The time point is: blood 2 weeks post-SBRT. Noted treatment: 15 Gy SBRT to primary tumor, nephrectomy 4 weeks later. The genes are TRBV27 and TRBJ2-3, with D unresolved. The source was blood, collected from a patient whose treatment included radiotherapy and nephrectomy. The sequence was collected from a woman in her 70s with renal cell carcinoma. This CDR3 reads CASSLFPDIPFPDTQYF. For the CDR3, the DNA is TGTGCCAGCAGTTTGTTCCCCGATATCCCATTCCCAGATACGCAGTATTTT.